This paragraph covers one T cell receptor (beta chain) sequence. This sample stems from a study of shared clonotypes between healthy human individuals. TCRdb's table, derived via immunoSEQ multiplex PCR, lists solely in-frame clones and lacks some. This sample has about 980,000 clones; approximately 80% occur once, and the top ten carry about 1.5%. The V end lost 3 bases, the J end lost 4 bases, and 16 bases lay between the germline ends. The CDR3 is made up of 15 amino acids. Germline lookup yields CDR1 LNHDA and CDR2 SQIVND (reference sequence). The sequence was collected from a man aged 18 to 30 in good health. The genes are TRBV19 and TRBJ2-7; perhaps D is TRBD1 or TRBD2 (5 bases each). Sequencing was performed on memory CD4+ T cells sorted from blood. Subset specified: CD45RA-negative fraction. DNA of the CDR3: TGTGCCAGTAGTATCGGGGCAGGCAGGTCTTACGAGCAGTACTTC. Translating gives CASSIGAGRSYEQYF.